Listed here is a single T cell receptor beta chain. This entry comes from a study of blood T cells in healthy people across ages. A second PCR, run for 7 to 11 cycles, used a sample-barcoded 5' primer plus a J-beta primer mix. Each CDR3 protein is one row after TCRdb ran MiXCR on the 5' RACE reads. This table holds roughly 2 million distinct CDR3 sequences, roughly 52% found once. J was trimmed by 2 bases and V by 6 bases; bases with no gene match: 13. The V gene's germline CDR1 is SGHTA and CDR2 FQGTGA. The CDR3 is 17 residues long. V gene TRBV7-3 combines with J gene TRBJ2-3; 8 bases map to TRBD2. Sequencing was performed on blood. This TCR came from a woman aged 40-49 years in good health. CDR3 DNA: TGTGCCAGCAGGCCGGGAACTCGCGGGGGGAACACAGATACGCAGTATTTT. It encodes CASRPGTRGGNTDTQYF.